This T cell receptor beta chain was found in a study of T cell repertoires in cytomegalovirus infection. Study in general: Selection of CMV epitopes for the study included recently identified HLA-C-restricted and well-studied HLA-B-restricted ones. Both a matching HLA type and CMV infection were indicated by public TCR beta signatures.

Trimming stripped 1 base from V and 8 bases from J, with 17 bases between. The CDR3 is 15 amino acids. The V gene's germline CDR1 is LGHNA and CDR2 YNFKEQ. Regarding this clonotype: As yet, its antigen is unknown.

TCRdb reprocessed the reads via MiXCR and lists one record per CDR3 protein. Among 30,000 to 40,000 distinct CDR3 sequences listed, approximately 52% were seen once. The chain couples TRBV4-2 to TRBJ1-1, with unresolved D. The specimen was CD8+ T cells from cultured PBMCs, collected from culture after CMV antigen stimulation. The TCR originated in a human donor in good health (CMV status not recorded). Some clones in this sample may be carry-over from other donors' samples. CDR3 loop: CASSQGIGSGREAFF. The CDR3 nucleotides are TGTGCCAGCAGCCAAGGAATCGGGAGCGGGCGGGAAGCTTTCTTT.